This TCR beta chain was obtained from a study of OX40 agonist ivuxolimab in advanced cancers. Autoimmune disease history or systemic immunosuppression led to patient exclusion. Germline V gives CDR1 SEHNR, CDR2 FQNEAQ (reference sequence). The CDR3 totals 14 residues. V dropped 5 bases and J dropped 4 bases, with 12 bases sitting between them. Only in-frame clones appear in the TCRdb table, and some are missing; sequencing was by immunoSEQ multiplex PCR. The table records under 35,000 clones, more than 75% of them present only once. This sequence was found in an adult with an advanced solid tumor such as melanoma, head and neck, liver or kidney cancer. The chain carries TRBV7-9 and TRBJ1-5, with no clear D. This sample comprised CD4+ or CD8+ T cells sorted from blood, obtained in a trial of the OX40 agonist ivuxolimab. CDR3 sequence reads: CASSLFKGNQPQHF. CDR3 DNA: TGTGCCAGCAGCCTATTTAAGGGTAATCAGCCCCAGCATTTT. The complete variable domain, with remaining parts taken from reference TRBV7-9 and TRBJ1-5, reads DTGVSQNPRHKITKRGQNVTFRCDPISEHNRLYWYRQTLGQGPEFLTYFQNEAQLEKSRLLSDRFSAERPKGSFSTLEIQRTEQGDSAMYLCASSLFKGNQPQHFGDGTRLSIL.